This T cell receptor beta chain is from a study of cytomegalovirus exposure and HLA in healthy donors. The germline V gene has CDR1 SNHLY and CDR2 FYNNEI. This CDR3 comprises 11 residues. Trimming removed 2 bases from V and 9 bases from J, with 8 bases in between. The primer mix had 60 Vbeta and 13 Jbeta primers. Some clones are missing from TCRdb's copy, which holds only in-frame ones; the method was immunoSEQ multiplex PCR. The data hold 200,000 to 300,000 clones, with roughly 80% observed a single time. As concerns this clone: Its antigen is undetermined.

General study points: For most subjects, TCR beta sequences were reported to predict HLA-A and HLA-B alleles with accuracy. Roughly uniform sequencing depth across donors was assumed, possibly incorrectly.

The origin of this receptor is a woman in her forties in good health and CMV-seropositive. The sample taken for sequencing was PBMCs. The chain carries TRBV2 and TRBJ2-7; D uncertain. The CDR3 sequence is CASSERVGQYF. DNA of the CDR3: TGTGCCAGCAGTGAACGGGTAGGGCAGTACTTC. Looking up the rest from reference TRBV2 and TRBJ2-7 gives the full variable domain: EPEVTQTPSHQVTQMGQEVILRCVPISNHLYFYWYRQILGQKVEFLVSFYNNEISEKSEIFDDQFSVERPDGSNFTLKIRSTKLEDSAMYFCASSERVGQYFGPGTRLTVT.